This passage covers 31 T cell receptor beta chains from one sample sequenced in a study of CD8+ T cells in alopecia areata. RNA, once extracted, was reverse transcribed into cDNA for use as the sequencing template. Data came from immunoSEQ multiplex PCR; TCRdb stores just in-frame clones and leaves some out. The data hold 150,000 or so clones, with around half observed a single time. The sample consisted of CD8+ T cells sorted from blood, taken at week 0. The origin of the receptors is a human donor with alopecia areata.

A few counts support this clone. CDR3: CASSLADVSEQYF. The CDR3 nucleotides are TGTGCCAGCAGCCTCGCGGACGTAAGCGAGCAGTACTTC. The chain is built from TRBV28 and TRBJ2-7; D is unresolved. V was shortened by 6 bases and J by 6 bases, with 15 bases between the two germline ends. The germline V gene has CDR1 MDHEN and CDR2 SYDVKM. The length of the CDR3 is 13 residues.

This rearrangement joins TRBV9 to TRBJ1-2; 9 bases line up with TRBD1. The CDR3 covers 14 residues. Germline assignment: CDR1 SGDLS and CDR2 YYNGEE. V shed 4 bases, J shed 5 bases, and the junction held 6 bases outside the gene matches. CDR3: CASSPRTGAYGYTF. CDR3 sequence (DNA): TGTGCCAGCAGCCCAAGGACAGGGGCGTATGGCTACACCTTC.

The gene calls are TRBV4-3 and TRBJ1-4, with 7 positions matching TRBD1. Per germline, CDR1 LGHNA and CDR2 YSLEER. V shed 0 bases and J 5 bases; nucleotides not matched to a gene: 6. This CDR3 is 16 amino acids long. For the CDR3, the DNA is TGCGCCAGCAGCCAAGAGAGGGACAGAGGAAATGAAAAACTGTTTTTT. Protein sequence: CASSQERDRGNEKLFF.

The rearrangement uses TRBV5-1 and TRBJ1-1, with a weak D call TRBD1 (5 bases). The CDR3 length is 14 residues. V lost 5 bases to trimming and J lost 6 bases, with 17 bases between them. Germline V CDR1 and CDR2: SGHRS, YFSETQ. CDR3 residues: CASSYRYLGSEAFF. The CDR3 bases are TGCGCCAGCAGTTACAGGTACTTGGGTTCTGAAGCTTTCTTT.

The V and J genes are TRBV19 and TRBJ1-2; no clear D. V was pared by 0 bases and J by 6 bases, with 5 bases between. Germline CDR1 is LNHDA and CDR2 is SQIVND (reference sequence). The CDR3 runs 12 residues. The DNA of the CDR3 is TGTGCCAGTAGTATAGAGGTGGATGGCTACACCTTC. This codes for CASSIEVDGYTF.

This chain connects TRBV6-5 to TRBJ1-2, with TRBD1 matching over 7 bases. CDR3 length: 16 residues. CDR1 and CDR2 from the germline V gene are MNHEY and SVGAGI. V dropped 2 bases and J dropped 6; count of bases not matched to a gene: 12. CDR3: CASSYNGEGGENGYTF. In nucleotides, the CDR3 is TGTGCCAGCAGTTACAACGGGGAAGGGGGCGAAAATGGCTACACCTTC.

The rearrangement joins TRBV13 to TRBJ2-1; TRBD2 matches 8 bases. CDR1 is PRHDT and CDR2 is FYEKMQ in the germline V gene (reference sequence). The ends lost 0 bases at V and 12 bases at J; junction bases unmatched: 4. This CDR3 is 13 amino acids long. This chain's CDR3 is CASSLGHSGGQFF. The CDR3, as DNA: TGTGCCAGCAGCTTAGGCCACAGCGGGGGGCAGTTCTTC.

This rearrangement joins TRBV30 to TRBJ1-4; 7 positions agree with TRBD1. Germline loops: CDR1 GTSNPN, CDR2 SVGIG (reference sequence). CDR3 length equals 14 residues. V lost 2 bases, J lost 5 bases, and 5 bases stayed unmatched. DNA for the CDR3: TGTGCCTGGAGTCCAGGGGGAAGGAATGAAAAACTGTTTTTT. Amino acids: CAWSPGGRNEKLFF. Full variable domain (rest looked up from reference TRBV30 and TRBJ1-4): SQTIHQWPATLVQPVGSPLSLECTVEGTSNPNLYWYRQAAGRGLQLLFYSVGIGQISSEVPQNLSASRPQDRQFILSSKKLLLSDSGFYLCAWSPGGRNEKLFFGSGTQLSVL.

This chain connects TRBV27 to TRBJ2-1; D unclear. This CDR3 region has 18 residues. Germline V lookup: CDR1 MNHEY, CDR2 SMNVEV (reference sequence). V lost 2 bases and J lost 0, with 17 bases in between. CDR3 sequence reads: CASSLGGSLGASYNEQFF. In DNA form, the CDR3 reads TGTGCCAGCAGTTTAGGCGGCTCTCTGGGTGCCTCCTACAATGAGCAGTTCTTC.

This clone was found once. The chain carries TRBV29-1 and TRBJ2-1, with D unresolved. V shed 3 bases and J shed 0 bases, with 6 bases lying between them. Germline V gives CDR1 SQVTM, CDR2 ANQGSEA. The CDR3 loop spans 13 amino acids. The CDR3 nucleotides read TGCAGCGTTGAGGAGTACTCCTACAATGAGCAGTTCTTC. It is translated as CSVEEYSYNEQFF.

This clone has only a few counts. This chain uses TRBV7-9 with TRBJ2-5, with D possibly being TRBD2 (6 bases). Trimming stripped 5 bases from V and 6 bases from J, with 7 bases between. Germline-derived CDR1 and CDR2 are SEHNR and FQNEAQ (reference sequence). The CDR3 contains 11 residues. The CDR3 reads CASSAGQTQYF. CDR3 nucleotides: TGTGCCAGCAGCGCGGGACAGACCCAGTACTTC.

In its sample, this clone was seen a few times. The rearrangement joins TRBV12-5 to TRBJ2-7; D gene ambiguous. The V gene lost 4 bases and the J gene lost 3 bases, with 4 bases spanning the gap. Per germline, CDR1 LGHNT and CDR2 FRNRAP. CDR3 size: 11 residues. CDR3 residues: CASGSSYEQYF. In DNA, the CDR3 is TGTGCTAGTGGTTCCAGCTACGAGCAGTACTTC.

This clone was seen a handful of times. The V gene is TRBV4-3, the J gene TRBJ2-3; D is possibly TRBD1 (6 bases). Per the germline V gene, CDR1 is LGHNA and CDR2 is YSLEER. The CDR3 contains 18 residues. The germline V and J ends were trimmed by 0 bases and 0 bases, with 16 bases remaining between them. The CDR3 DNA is TGCGCCAGCAGCCAAGACGGGGTTCAGGGGACCAGCACAGATACGCAGTATTTT. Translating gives CASSQDGVQGTSTDTQYF.

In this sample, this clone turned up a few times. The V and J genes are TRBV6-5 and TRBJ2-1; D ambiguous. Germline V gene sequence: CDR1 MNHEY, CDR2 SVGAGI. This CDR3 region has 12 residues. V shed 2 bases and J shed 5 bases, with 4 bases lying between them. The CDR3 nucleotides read TGTGCCAGCAGTTACGCTAACAATGAGCAGTTCTTC. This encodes CASSYANNEQFF.

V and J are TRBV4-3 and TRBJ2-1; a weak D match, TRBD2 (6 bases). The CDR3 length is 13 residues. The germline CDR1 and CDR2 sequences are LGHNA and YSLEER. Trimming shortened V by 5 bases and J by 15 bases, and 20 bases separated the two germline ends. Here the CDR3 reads CASSYERGLRRFF. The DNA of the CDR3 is TGCGCCAGCAGCTACGAACGGGGACTCCGTAGGTTCTTC.

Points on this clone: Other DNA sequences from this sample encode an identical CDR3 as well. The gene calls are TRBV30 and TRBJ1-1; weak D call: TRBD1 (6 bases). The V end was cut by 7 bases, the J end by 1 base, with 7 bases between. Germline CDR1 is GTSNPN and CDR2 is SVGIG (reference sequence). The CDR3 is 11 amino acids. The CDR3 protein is CALQGNTEAFF. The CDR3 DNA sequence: TGTGCCTTACAGGGGAACACTGAAGCTTTCTTT.

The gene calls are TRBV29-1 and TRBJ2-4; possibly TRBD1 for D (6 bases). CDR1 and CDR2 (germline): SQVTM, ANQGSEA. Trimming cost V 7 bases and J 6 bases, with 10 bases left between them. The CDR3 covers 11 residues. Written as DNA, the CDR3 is TGCAGCGCTGGGGGCGGAAACATTCAGTACTTC. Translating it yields CSAGGGNIQYF.

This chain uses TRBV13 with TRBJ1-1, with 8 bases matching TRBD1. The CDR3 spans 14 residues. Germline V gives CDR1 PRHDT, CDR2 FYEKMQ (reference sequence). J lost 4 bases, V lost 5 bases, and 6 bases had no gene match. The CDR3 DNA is TGTGCCAGCAGCCATGACAGGGGAAGCACTGAAGCTTTCTTT. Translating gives CASSHDRGSTEAFF.

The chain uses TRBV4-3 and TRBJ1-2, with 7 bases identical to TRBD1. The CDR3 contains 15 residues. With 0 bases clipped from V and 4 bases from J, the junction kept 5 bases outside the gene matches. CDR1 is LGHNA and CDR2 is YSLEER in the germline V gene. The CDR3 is CASSQEQTGTYGYTF. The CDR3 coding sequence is TGCGCCAGCAGCCAAGAACAGACAGGGACCTATGGCTACACCTTC.

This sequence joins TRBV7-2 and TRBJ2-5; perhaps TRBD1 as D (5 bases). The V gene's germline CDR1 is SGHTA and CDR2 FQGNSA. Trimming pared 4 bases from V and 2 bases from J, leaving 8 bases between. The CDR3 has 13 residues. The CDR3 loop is CASSWGAQETQYF. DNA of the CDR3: TGTGCCAGCAGCTGGGGCGCACAAGAGACCCAGTACTTC.

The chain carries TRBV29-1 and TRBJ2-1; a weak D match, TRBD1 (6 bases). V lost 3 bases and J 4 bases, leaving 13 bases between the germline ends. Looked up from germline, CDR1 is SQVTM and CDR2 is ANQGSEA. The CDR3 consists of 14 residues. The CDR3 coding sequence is TGCAGCGTTGAGTGGGGGCTTAAATACAATGAGCAGTTCTTC. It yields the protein CSVEWGLKYNEQFF.

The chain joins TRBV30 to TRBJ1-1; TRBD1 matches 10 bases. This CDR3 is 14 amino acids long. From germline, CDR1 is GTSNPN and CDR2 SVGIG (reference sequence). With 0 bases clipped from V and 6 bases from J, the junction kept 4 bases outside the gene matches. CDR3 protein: CAWSVGGQGAEAFF. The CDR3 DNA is TGTGCCTGGAGTGTTGGAGGACAGGGGGCTGAAGCTTTCTTT.

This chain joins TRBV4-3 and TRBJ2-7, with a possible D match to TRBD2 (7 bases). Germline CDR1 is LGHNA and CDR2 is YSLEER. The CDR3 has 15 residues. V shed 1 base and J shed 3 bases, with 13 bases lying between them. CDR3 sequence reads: CASSQGAGAYYEQYF. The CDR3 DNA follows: TGCGCCAGCAGCCAAGGTGCGGGGGCCTACTACGAGCAGTACTTC.

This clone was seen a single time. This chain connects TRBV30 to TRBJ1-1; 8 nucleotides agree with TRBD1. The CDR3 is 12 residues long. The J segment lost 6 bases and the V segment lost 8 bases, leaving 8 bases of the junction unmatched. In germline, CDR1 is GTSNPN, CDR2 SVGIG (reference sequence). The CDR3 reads CALHRGSSEAFF. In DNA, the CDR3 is TGTGCCCTGCACAGGGGGAGTTCTGAAGCTTTCTTT. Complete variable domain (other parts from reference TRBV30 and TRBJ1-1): SQTIHQWPATLVQPVGSPLSLECTVEGTSNPNLYWYRQAAGRGLQLLFYSVGIGQISSEVPQNLSASRPQDRQFILSSKKLLLSDSGFYLCALHRGSSEAFFGQGTRLTVV.

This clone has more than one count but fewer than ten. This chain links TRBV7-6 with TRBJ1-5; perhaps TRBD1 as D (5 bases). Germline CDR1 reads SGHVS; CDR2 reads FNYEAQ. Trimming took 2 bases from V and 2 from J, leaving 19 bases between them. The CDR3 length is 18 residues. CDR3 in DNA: TGTGCCAGCAGCTTATACGGAGGGGAGGGATGGGGCAATCAGCCCCAGCATTTT. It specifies CASSLYGGEGWGNQPQHF. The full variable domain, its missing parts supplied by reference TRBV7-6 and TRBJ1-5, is GAGVSQSPRYKVTKRGQDVALRCDPISGHVSLYWYRQALGQGPEFLTYFNYEAQQDKSGLPNDRFSAERPEGSISTLTIQRTEQRDSAMYRCASSLYGGEGWGNQPQHFGDGTRLSIL.

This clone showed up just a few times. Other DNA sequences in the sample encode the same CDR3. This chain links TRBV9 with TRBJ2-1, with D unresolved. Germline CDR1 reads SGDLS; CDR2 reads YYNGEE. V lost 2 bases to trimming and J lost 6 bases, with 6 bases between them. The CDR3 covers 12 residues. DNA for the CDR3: TGTGCCAGCAGCGTGGGATTCAATGAGCAGTTCTTC. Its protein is CASSVGFNEQFF.

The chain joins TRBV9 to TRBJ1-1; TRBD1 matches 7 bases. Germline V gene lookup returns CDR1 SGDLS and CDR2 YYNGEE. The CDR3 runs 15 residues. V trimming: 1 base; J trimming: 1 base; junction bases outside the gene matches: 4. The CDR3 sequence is CASSVSGGTNTEAFF. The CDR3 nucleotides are TGTGCCAGCAGCGTATCAGGGGGGACGAACACTGAAGCTTTCTTT.

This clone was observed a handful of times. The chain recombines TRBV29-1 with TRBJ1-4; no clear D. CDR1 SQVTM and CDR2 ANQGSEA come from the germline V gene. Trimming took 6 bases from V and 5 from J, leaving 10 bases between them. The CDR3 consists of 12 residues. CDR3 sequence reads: CSVRTENEKLFF. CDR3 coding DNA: TGCAGCGTCAGGACGGAAAATGAAAAACTGTTTTTT.

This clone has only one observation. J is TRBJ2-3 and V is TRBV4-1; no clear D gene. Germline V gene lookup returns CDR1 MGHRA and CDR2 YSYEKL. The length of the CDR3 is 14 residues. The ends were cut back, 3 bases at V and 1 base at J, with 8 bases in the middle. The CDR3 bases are TGCGCCAGCAGCCAGCGAGTGGGCACAGATACGCAGTATTTT. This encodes CASSQRVGTDTQYF.

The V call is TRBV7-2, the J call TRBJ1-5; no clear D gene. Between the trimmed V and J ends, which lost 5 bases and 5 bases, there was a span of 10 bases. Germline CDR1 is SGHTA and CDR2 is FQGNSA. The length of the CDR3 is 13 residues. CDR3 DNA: TGTGCCAGCAGCCTCAAGACGGATCAGCCCCAGCATTTT. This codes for CASSLKTDQPQHF.

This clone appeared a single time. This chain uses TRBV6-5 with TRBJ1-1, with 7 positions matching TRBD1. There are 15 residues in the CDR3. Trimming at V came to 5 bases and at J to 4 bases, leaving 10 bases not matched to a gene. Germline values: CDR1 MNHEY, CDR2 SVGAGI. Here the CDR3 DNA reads TGTGCCAGCAGTAAAATGACAGGGTGGGGCACTGAAGCTTTCTTT. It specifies CASSKMTGWGTEAFF.